A selection of T cell receptor beta chains follows, all from one sample in a study of cytomegalovirus exposure and HLA in healthy donors. Sequencing used immunoSEQ multiplex PCR; TCRdb keeps in-frame clones, though not all of them. The sample has tens of thousands of clones, about 93% seen once. The specimen sequenced was PBMCs. The origin of the receptors is a woman aged 18-29 years in good health and CMV-seropositive. CDR3s include the opening cysteine and the closing phenylalanine or tryptophan. D genes are given only for firm matches. The listing skips clone size in some rows; elsewhere it reads once, few, many or a size class.

j_call clone_size v_call d_call cdr3_nt cdr3_aa
TRBJ2-2 - TRBV11-3 - TGTGCCAGCAGCTTAGGGGGGAGGCCCGGGGAGCTGTTTTTT CASSLGGRPGELFF
TRBJ2-5 - TRBV6-1 TRBD2 TGTGCCAGCAGTGAGGGGGGAGGGTTAGAGACCCAGTACTTC CASSEGGGLETQYF
TRBJ2-5 - TRBV6-1 - TGTGCCAGCAGCACACTAGAGCAGTACTTC CASSTLEQYF
TRBJ2-1 - TRBV5-4 TRBD2 TGTGCCAGCAGCTGGGGGACTAGCGGGAGGGCCACCTACAATGAGCAGTTCTTC CASSWGTSGRATYNEQFF
TRBJ2-7 - TRBV10-3 - TGTGCCATCAGCCCCGAAGGGGCCACCCCTTACGAGCAGTACTTC CAISPEGATPYEQYF
TRBJ2-3 - TRBV19 TRBD2 TGTGCCAGTTCTGGACAGCGGGGGAGCACAGATACGCAGTATTTT CASSGQRGSTDTQYF
TRBJ1-5 once TRBV5-8 - TGTGCCAGCAGCTCTCCGGCGACAGTTGCCCTTGTGGGCAATCAGCCCCAGCATTTT CASSSPATVALVGNQPQHF
TRBJ1-1 - TRBV6-5 TRBD1 TGTGCCAGCAGTTTCGGACAGGGGAATGAAGCTTTCTTT CASSFGQGNEAFF
TRBJ2-7 - TRBV11-2 TRBD2 TGTGCCAGCAGCTTGGGACTAGCGTTCTACGAGCAGTACTTC CASSLGLAFYEQYF
TRBJ2-7 once TRBV19 - TGTGCCAGTAGTATGTCGGGGAGCTACGAGCAGTACTTC CASSMSGSYEQYF
TRBJ2-7 once TRBV19 TRBD1 TGTGCCAGTAGTACGGGACAGGGTGCTTACGAGCAGTACTTC CASSTGQGAYEQYF
TRBJ2-1 - TRBV5-6 TRBD2 TGTGCCAGCAGCTCCATGGTTGTAGCGGGGGGGGGTCGTCAGTTCTTC CASSSMVVAGGGRQFF
TRBJ2-7 - TRBV19 TRBD1 TGTGCCAGTAGTATCGGGACAGGGTCCTACGAGCAGTACTTC CASSIGTGSYEQYF
TRBJ2-7 - TRBV6-5 - TGTGCCAGCAGTTACTCGCAAGCTCGCGACGAGCAGTACTTC CASSYSQARDEQYF
TRBJ1-1 - TRBV11-2 TRBD1 TGTGCCAGCAGCCCACAGGGGGCGAGGACTGAAGCTTTCTTT CASSPQGARTEAFF
TRBJ2-3 - TRBV6-1 TRBD2 TGTGCCAGCAGTGAATTCGGACTAGGAGGAGGAGATACGCAGTATTTT CASSEFGLGGGDTQYF
TRBJ2-5 once TRBV4-2 TRBD2 TGTGCCAGCAGCCCGCCAGGACTAGCGGAAGAGACCCAGTACTTC CASSPPGLAEETQYF
TRBJ2-5 - TRBV5-5 - TGTGCCAGCACCACGGAGGGGTCTAGGGAGACCCAGTACTTC CASTTEGSRETQYF